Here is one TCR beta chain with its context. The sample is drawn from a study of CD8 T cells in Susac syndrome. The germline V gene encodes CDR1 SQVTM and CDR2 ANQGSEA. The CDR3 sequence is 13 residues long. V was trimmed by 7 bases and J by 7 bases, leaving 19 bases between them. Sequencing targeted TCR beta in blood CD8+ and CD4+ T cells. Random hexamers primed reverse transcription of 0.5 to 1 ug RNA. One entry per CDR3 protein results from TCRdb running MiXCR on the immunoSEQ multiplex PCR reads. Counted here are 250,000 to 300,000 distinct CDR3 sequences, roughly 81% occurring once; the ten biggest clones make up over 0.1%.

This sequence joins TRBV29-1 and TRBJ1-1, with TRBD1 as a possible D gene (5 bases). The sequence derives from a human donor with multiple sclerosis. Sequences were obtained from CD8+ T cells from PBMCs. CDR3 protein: CSAFHGAAYEAFF. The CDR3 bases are TGCAGCGCCTTCCACGGGGCGGCCTATGAAGCTTTCTTT.